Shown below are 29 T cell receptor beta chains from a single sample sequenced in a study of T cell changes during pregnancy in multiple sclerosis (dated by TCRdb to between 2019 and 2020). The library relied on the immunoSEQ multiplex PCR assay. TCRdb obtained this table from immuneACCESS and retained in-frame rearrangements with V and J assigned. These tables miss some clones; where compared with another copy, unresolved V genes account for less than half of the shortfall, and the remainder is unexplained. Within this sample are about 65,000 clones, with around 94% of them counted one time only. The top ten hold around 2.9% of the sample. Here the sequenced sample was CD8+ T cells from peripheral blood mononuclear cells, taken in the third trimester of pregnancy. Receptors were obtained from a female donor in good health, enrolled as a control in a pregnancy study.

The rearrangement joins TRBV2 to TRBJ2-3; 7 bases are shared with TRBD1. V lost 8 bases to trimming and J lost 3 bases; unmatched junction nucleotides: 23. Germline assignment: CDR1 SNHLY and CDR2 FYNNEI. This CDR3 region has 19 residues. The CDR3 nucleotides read TGTGCCAGCGGGAGCAGTGAGGACAGGAGTCCGTATTCGACAGATACGCAGTATTTT. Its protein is CASGSSEDRSPYSTDTQYF.

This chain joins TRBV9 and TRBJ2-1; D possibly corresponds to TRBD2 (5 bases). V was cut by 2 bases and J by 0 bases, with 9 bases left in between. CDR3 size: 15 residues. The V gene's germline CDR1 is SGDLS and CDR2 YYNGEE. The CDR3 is CASSVSGNSYNEQFF. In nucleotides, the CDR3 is TGTGCCAGCAGCGTGTCGGGGAACTCCTACAATGAGCAGTTCTTC.

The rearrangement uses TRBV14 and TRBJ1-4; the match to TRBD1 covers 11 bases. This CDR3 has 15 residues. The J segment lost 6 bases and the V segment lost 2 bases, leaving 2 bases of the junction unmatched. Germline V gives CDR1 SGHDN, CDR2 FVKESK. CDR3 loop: CASSQRTGGDEKLFF. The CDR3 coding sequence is TGTGCCAGCAGCCAAAGGACAGGGGGCGATGAAAAACTGTTTTTT.

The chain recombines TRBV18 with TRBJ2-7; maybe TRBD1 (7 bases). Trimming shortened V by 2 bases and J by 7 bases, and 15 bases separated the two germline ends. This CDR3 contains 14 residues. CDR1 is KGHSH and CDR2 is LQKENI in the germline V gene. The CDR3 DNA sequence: TGTGCCAGCTCACCAAAAGGGGGCGCGGGGGAGCAGTACTTC. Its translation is CASSPKGGAGEQYF.

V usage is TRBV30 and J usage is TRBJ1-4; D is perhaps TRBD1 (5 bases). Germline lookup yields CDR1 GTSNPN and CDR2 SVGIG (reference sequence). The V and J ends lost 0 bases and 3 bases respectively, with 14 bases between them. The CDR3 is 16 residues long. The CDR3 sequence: CAWSVLQAASNEKLFF. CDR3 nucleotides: TGTGCCTGGAGTGTACTACAGGCCGCTTCTAATGAAAAACTGTTTTTT.

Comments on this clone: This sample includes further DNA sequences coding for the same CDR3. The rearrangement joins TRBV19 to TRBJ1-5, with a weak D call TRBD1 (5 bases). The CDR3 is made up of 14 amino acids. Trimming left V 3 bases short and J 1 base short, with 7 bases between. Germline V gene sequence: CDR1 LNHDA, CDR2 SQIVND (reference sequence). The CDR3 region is CASSIGGSNQPQHF. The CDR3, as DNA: TGTGCCAGTAGTATCGGGGGGAGCAATCAGCCCCAGCATTTT.

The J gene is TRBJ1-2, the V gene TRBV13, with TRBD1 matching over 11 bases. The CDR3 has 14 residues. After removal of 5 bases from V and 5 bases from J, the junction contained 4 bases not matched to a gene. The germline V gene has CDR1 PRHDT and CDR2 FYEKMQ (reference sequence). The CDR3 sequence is CASSPGQGAYGYTF. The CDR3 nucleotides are TGTGCCAGCAGCCCAGGACAGGGGGCTTATGGCTACACCTTC. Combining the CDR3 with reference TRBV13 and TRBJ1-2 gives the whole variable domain AAGVIQSPRHLIKEKRETATLKCYPIPRHDTVYWYQQGPGQDPQFLISFYEKMQSDKGSIPDRFSAQQFSDYHSELNMSSLELGDSALYFCASSPGQGAYGYTFGSGTRLTVV.

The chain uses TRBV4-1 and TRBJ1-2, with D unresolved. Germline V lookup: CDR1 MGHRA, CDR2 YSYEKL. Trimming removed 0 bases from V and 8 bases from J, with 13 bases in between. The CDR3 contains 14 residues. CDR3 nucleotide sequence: TGCGCCAGCAGCCAAGATCTATCTTCTGAAGGCTACACCTTC. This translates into CASSQDLSSEGYTF.

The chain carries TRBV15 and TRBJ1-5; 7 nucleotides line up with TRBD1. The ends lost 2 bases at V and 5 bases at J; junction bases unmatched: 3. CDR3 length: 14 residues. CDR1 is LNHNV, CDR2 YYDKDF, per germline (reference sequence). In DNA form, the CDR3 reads TGTGCCACCAGCAGAAGAAGGGGGCATCAGCCCCAGCATTTT. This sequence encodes CATSRRRGHQPQHF. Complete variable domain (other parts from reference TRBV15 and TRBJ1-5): DAMVIQNPRYQVTQFGKPVTLSCSQTLNHNVMYWYQQKSSQAPKLLFHYYDKDFNNEADTPDNFQSRRPNTSFCFLDIRSPGLGDTAMYLCATSRRRGHQPQHFGDGTRLSIL.

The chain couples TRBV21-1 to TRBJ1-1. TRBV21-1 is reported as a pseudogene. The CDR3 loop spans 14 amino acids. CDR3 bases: TGTGCCAGCAGCAAATCGGAGATGAACACTGAAGCTTTCTTT. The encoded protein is CASSKSEMNTEAFF.

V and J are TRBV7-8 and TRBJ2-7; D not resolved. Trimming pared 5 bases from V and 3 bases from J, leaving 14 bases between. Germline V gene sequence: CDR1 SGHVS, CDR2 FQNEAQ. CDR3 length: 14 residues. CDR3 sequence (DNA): TGTGCCAGCAGCCATAGTGCTCCCCACTACGAGCAGTACTTC. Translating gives CASSHSAPHYEQYF.

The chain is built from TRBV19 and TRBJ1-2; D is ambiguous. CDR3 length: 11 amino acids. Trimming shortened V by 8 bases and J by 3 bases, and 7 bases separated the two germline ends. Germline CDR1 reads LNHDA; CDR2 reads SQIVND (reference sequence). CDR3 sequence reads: CASFEYYGYTF. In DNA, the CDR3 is TGTGCCAGTTTCGAGTACTATGGCTACACCTTC.

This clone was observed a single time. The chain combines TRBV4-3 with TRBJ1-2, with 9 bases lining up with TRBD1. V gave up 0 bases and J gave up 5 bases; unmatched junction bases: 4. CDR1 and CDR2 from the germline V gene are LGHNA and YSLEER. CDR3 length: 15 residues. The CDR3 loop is CASSQEPGQGYGYTF. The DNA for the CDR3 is TGCGCCAGCAGCCAAGAACCGGGACAGGGTTATGGCTACACCTTC.

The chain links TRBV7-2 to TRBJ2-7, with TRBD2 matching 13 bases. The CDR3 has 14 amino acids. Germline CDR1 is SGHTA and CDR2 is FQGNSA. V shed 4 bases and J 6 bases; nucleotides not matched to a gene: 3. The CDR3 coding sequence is TGTGCCAGCAGCTCACTAGCGGGGGGGCGCGAGCAGTACTTC. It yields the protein CASSSLAGGREQYF. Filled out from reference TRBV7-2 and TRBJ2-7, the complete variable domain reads GAGVSQSPSNKVTEKGKDVELRCDPISGHTALYWYRQSLGQGLEFLIYFQGNSAPDKSGLPSDRFSAERTGGSVSTLTIQRTQQEDSAVYLCASSSLAGGREQYFGPGTRLTVT.

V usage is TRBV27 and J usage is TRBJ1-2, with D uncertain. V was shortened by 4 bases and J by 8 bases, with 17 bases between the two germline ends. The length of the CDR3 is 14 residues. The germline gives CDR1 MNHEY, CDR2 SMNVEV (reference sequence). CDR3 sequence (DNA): TGTGCCAGCAGTTCCCCCGGGGAGTTGCAGGGCTACACCTTC. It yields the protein CASSSPGELQGYTF.

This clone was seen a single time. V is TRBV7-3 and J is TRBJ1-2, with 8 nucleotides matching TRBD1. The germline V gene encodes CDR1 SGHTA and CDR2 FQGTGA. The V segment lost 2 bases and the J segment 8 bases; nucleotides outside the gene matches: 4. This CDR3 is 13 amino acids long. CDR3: CASSLVTGGGYTF. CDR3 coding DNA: TGTGCCAGCAGCTTAGTAACAGGGGGAGGCTACACCTTC.

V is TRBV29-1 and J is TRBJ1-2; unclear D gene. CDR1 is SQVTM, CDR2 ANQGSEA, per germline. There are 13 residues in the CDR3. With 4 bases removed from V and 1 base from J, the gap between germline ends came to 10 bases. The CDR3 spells CSVVYSDNYGYTF. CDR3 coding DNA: TGCAGCGTTGTCTATAGCGATAACTATGGCTACACCTTC.

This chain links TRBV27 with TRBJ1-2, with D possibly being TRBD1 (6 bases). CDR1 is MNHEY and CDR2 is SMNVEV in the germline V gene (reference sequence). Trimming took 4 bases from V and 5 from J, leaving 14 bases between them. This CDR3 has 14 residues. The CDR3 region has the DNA TGTGCCAGCAGTTCCGCCTCGACAGGATATGGCTACACCTTC. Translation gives CASSSASTGYGYTF.

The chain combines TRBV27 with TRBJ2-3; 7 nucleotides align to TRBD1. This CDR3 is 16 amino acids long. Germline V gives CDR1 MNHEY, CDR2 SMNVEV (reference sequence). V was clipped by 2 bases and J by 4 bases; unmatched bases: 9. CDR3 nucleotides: TGTGCCAGCAGTTTAAATCCCGAGGGGGCCGCAGATACGCAGTATTTT. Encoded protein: CASSLNPEGAADTQYF.

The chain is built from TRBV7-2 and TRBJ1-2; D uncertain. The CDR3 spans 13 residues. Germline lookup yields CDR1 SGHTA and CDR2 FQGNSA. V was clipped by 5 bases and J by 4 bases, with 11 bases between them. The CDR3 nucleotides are TGTGCCAGCAGCCTCCCACAACCCTATGGCTACACCTTC. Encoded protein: CASSLPQPYGYTF.

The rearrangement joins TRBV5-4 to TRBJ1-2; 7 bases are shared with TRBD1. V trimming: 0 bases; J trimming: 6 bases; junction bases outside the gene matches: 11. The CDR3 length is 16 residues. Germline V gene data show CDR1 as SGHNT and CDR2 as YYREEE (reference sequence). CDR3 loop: CASSLESDRSPDGYTF. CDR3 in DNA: TGTGCCAGCAGCTTGGAATCGGACAGGTCACCGGATGGCTACACCTTC.

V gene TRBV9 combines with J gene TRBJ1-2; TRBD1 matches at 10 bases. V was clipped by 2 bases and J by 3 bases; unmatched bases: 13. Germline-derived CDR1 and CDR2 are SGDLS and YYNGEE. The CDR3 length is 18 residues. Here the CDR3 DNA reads TGTGCCAGCAGCGTGTCCGGGACAGGGGATTCGTGGGACTATGGCTACACCTTC. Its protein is CASSVSGTGDSWDYGYTF.

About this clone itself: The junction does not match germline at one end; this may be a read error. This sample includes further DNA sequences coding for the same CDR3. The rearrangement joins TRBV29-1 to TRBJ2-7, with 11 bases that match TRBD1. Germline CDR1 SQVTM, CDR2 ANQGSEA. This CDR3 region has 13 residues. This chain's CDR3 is CSVGTGGSYEQYF. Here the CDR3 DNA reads TGCAGTGTTGGGACAGGGGGCTCCTACGAGCAGTACTTC.

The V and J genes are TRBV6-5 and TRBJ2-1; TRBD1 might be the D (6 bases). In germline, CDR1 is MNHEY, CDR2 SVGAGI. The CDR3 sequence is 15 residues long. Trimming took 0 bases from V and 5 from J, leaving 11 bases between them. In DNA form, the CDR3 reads TGTGCCAGCAGTTACTCGACAGGTCTTCACAATGAGCAGTTCTTC. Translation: CASSYSTGLHNEQFF.

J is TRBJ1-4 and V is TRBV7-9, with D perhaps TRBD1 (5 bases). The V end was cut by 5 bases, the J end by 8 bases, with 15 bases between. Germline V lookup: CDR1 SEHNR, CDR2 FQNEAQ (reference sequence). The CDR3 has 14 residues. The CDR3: CASSRGAGSEKLFF. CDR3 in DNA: TGTGCCAGCAGCCGCGGGGCAGGGTCGGAAAAACTGTTTTTT.

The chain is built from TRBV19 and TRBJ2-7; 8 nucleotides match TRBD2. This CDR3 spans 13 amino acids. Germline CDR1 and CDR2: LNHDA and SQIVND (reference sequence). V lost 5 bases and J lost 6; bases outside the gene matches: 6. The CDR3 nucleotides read TGTGCCAGTAGTGCGGGCGGGGGGCTCGAGCAGTACTTC. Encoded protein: CASSAGGGLEQYF.

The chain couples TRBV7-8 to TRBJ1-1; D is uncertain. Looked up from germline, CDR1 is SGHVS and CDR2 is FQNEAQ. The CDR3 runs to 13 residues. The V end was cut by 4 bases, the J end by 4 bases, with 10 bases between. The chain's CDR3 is CASSYGRGTEAFF. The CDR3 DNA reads TGTGCCAGCAGCTACGGTCGGGGCACTGAAGCTTTCTTT. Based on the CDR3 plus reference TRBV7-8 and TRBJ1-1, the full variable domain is GAGVSQSPRYKVAKRGQDVALRCDPISGHVSLFWYQQALGQGPEFLTYFQNEAQLDKSGLPSDRFFAERPEGSVSTLKIQRTQQEDSAVYLCASSYGRGTEAFFGQGTRLTVV.

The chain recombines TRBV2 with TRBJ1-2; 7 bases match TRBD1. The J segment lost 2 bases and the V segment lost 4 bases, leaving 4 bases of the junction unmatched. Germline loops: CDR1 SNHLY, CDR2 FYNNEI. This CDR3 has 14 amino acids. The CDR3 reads CASSVQGHNYGYTF. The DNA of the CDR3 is TGTGCCAGCAGTGTACAGGGGCACAACTATGGCTACACCTTC.

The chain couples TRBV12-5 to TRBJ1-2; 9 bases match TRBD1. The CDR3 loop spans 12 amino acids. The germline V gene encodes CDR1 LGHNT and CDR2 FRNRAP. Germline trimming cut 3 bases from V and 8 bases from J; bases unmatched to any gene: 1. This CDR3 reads CASGLGTGGYTF. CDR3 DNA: TGTGCTAGTGGTTTAGGGACAGGGGGCTACACCTTC.